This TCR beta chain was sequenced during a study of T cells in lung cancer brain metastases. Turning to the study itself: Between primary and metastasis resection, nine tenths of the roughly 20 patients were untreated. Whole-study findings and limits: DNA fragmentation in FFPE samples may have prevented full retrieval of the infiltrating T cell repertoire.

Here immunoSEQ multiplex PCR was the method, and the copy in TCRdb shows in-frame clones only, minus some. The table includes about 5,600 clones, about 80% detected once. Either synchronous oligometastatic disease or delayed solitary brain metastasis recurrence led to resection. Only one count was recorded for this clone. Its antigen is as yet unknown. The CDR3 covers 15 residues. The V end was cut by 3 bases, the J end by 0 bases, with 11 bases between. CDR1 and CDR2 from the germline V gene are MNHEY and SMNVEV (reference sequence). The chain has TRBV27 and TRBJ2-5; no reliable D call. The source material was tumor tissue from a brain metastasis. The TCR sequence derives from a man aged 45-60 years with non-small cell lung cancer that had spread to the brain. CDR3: CASSFSSEHQETQYF. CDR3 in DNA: TGTGCCAGCAGTTTTTCCAGCGAACACCAAGAGACCCAGTACTTC.